This T cell receptor (beta chain) was found in a study of PD-L1 blockade in urothelial cancer. Diagnoses among patients were locally advanced or metastatic urothelial carcinoma. This CDR3 has 14 amino acids. Looked up from germline, CDR1 is SGHRS and CDR2 is YFSETQ. V dropped 4 bases and J dropped 5; count of bases not matched to a gene: 8. Profiling relied on immunoSEQ multiplex PCR, and the TCRdb table lists in-frame clones only, not all of them. This sample has roughly 45,000 clones, with 88% found just once. The source material was PBMCs, sampled around atezolizumab (anti-PD-L1) treatment. The source of this sequence is an older woman with urothelial cancer. V gene TRBV5-1 combines with J gene TRBJ1-2; 7 nucleotides align to TRBD1. CDR3 loop: CASSRTGAGYGYTF. The CDR3 bases are TGCGCCAGCAGCCGCACAGGGGCCGGATATGGCTACACCTTC. Full variable domain (missing parts from reference TRBV5-1 and TRBJ1-2): KAGVTQTPRYLIKTRGQQVTLSCSPISGHRSVSWYQQTPGQGLQFLFEYFSETQRNKGNFPGRFSGRQFSNSRSEMNVSTLELGDSALYLCASSRTGAGYGYTFGSGTRLTVV.